This is a list of T cell receptor beta chains from one sample in a study of blood T cell repertoires in COVID-19. The table came from immunoSEQ multiplex PCR; TCRdb's copy has only in-frame clones and leaves some out. The sample has roughly 69,000 clones, 84% seen once. The sample taken for sequencing was peripheral blood. The receptor source for this set is a man between 50 and 59 years old with COVID-19, enrolled during active disease. Both conserved end residues are part of each CDR3. A D gene is named only where the DNA matches it firmly. Clone size is given for some rows only: seen once, a few or many times, or a class if the clone is expanded.

clone_size	v_call	d_call	j_call	cdr3_aa	cdr3_nt
-	TRBV7-3	-	TRBJ2-6	CASSPMSSGANVLTF	TGTGCCAGCAGCCCAATGAGCTCTGGGGCCAACGTCCTGACTTTC
-	TRBV29-1	TRBD2	TRBJ2-5	CSVATRSGGPETQYF	TGCAGCGTCGCGACCCGGTCGGGGGGGCCAGAGACCCAGTACTTC
medium-sized	TRBV10-1	TRBD1	TRBJ2-7	CASASGTGDREQYF	TGCGCCAGCGCCTCCGGGACAGGGGATCGCGAGCAGTACTTC
-	TRBV6-5	-	TRBJ2-7	CASRTRAPFYEQYF	TGTGCCAGCAGGACGAGGGCTCCTTTCTACGAGCAGTACTTC
-	TRBV9	-	TRBJ2-4	CASSVSGGDIQYF	TGTGCCAGCAGCGTGTCCGGCGGGGACATTCAGTACTTC
-	TRBV12-3/TRBV12-4	-	TRBJ2-4	CASSLRGGDIQYF	TGTGCCAGCAGTTTAAGGGGTGGGGACATTCAGTACTTC
-	TRBV5-5	-	TRBJ1-3	CASSLEGRGIGNTIYF	TGTGCCAGCAGCCTCGAGGGCAGGGGAATTGGAAACACCATATATTTT
-	TRBV3-1/TRBV3-2	-	TRBJ1-2	CASSQSLNYGYTF	TGTGCCAGCAGCCAATCCCTTAACTATGGCTACACCTTC
few	TRBV15	TRBD1	TRBJ1-2	CATSRTHDRGWMGYTF	TGTGCCACCAGCAGAACACACGACAGGGGATGGATGGGCTACACCTTC
-	TRBV4-1	TRBD1	TRBJ1-2	CASSQEQGANYGYTF	TGCGCCAGCAGCCAAGAGCAGGGGGCCAACTATGGCTACACCTTC
-	TRBV11-2	-	TRBJ2-7	CASSLVIADQYF	TGTGCCAGCAGCTTAGTAATAGCTGATCAGTACTTC
-	TRBV27	-	TRBJ1-6	CASSFLGDSPLHF	TGTGCCAGCAGTTTCCTCGGGGATTCACCCCTCCACTTT
-	TRBV5-4	TRBD1	TRBJ2-2	CASRTGTAVTGELFF	TGTGCCAGCAGGACCGGGACAGCAGTTACCGGGGAGCTGTTTTTT
-	TRBV5-4	-	TRBJ1-4	CASSLQGSNEKLFF	TGTGCCAGCAGCTTACAGGGATCTAATGAAAAACTGTTTTTT
-	TRBV15	-	TRBJ2-6	CATSRRGSGANVLTF	TGTGCCACCAGCAGGAGAGGCTCTGGGGCCAACGTCCTGACTTTC
-	TRBV7-2	TRBD2	TRBJ2-7	CASSSRTSGGALDEQYF	TGTGCCAGCAGCTCCCGGACTAGCGGGGGGGCGCTCGACGAGCAGTACTTC
-	TRBV19	TRBD2	TRBJ2-3	CASLTSGTDTQYF	TGTGCCAGTCTGACTAGCGGTACGGATACGCAGTATTTT
-	TRBV12-3/TRBV12-4	-	TRBJ1-1	CASSFEGRTEAFF	TGTGCCAGCAGTTTTGAGGGGAGGACTGAAGCTTTCTTT
once	TRBV4-1	-	TRBJ1-6	CASSQEGYARNNSPLHF	TGCGCCAGCAGCCAAGAGGGTTATGCGCGGAATAATTCACCCCTCCACTTT
few	TRBV4-1	-	TRBJ1-6	CASSPEFAPGKKYSSPLHF	TGCGCCAGCAGCCCAGAGTTTGCACCCGGGAAGAAATATTCTTCACCCCTCCACTTT
-	TRBV24-1	TRBD1	TRBJ2-6	CATSDPGQGTLSGANVLTF	TGTGCCACCAGTGACCCTGGACAGGGAACTCTAAGTGGGGCCAACGTCCTGACTTTC
-	TRBV7-7	TRBD2	TRBJ2-3	CASSSGGGDTQYF	TGTGCCAGCAGCTCGGGGGGGGGTGATACGCAGTATTTT
-	TRBV13	-	TRBJ2-7	CASSPRRASSYEQYF	TGTGCCAGCAGCCCACGCAGGGCGAGCTCCTACGAGCAGTACTTC
few	TRBV7-6	-	TRBJ2-7	CASSSPGSAGREQYF	TGTGCCAGCAGCTCCCCCGGGAGCGCAGGAAGGGAGCAGTACTTC
once	TRBV27	TRBD1	TRBJ2-1	CASSLGSGRGLEQFF	TGTGCCAGCAGTTTAGGGTCGGGAAGGGGGCTTGAGCAGTTCTTC
-	TRBV2	TRBD1	TRBJ2-2	CASSEQGVSAGELFF	TGTGCCAGCAGTGAGCAGGGGGTATCAGCCGGGGAGCTGTTTTTT
-	TRBV6-5	TRBD2	TRBJ2-1	CASTSRAGGVNEQFF	TGTGCCAGCACCAGCCGAGCGGGGGGAGTTAATGAGCAGTTCTTC
-	TRBV9	-	TRBJ2-7	CASSVLPGTYEQYF	TGTGCCAGCAGCGTATTGCCAGGGACCTACGAGCAGTACTTC
-	TRBV14	TRBD2	TRBJ2-1	CASSPNWGTSSSEQFF	TGTGCCAGCAGCCCAAATTGGGGGACTAGCTCCAGTGAGCAGTTCTTC
-	TRBV6-5	-	TRBJ1-2	CASSKRGRGGGYTF	TGTGCCAGCAGTAAAAGGGGTAGGGGCGGTGGCTACACCTTC
-	TRBV5-1	-	TRBJ1-4	CASSPTSGPSNEKLFF	TGCGCCAGCAGCCCTACTTCTGGGCCCTCTAATGAAAAACTGTTTTTT
-	TRBV7-2	TRBD1	TRBJ1-5	CASSPGGSSNQPQHF	TGTGCCAGCAGCCCAGGGGGAAGTAGCAATCAGCCCCAGCATTTT
-	TRBV5-1	TRBD1	TRBJ2-7	CASSLGGQILYEQYF	TGCGCCAGCAGCTTGGGGGGACAGATATTGTACGAGCAGTACTTC
-	TRBV3-1/TRBV3-2	-	TRBJ2-3	CASSPTRNTQYF	TGTGCCAGCAGCCCGACTAGAAATACGCAGTATTTT
-	TRBV29-1	-	TRBJ2-3	CSVVGGSTDTQYF	TGCAGCGTTGTTGGGGGGTCGACAGATACGCAGTATTTT
-	TRBV12-3/TRBV12-4	-	TRBJ1-1	CASSFAGTEAFF	TGTGCCAGCAGTTTCGCCGGCACTGAAGCTTTCTTT
few	TRBV4-1	TRBD1	TRBJ1-6	CASSQIAGRTGNSPLHF	TGCGCCAGCAGCCAGATCGCCGGTAGGACAGGGAATTCACCCCTCCACTTT
-	TRBV19	TRBD2	TRBJ2-5	CASSIDLLAAETQYF	TGTGCCAGTAGTATAGATCTACTAGCGGCAGAGACCCAGTACTTC
-	TRBV21-1	-	TRBJ2-3	CASSTGQGFSADTQYF	TGTGCCAGCAGCACGGGACAGGGATTTTCAGCAGATACGCAGTATTTT
once	TRBV5-1	-	TRBJ2-7	CASSLDGFYEQYF	TGCGCCAGCAGCCTAGATGGGTTCTACGAGCAGTACTTC
once	TRBV6-2/TRBV6-3	TRBD1	TRBJ1-1	CASSSGQVGATEAFF	TGTGCCAGCAGTTCGGGACAGGTCGGGGCCACTGAAGCTTTCTTT
-	TRBV6-2/TRBV6-3	TRBD1	TRBJ1-6	CASSYIAPPTGDSPLHF	TGTGCCAGCAGTTACATCGCCCCCCCTACAGGGGATTCACCCCTCCACTTT
few	TRBV6-1	-	TRBJ1-3	CASSEDGGAAGNTIYF	TGTGCCAGCAGTGAAGATGGGGGCGCGGCTGGAAACACCATATATTTT
-	TRBV27	-	TRBJ2-2	CASRFTLGAGELFF	TGTGCCAGCAGATTTACCCTCGGGGCCGGGGAGCTGTTTTTT
-	TRBV10-3	-	TRBJ1-2	CAISGTSRNGYTF	TGTGCCATCAGTGGTACTTCTCGCAATGGCTACACCTTC
-	TRBV24-1	-	TRBJ1-2	CATSPGNLGYGYTF	TGTGCCACCAGCCCAGGGAATCTTGGGTATGGCTACACCTTC
-	TRBV11-2	TRBD1	TRBJ2-7	CASSLTGQGLSYEQYF	TGTGCCAGCAGCCTTACCGGACAGGGCCTTTCCTACGAGCAGTACTTC
-	TRBV7-2	-	TRBJ2-7	CASSPKQQGSSYEQYF	TGTGCCAGCAGCCCCAAACAGCAGGGGTCGTCCTACGAGCAGTACTTC